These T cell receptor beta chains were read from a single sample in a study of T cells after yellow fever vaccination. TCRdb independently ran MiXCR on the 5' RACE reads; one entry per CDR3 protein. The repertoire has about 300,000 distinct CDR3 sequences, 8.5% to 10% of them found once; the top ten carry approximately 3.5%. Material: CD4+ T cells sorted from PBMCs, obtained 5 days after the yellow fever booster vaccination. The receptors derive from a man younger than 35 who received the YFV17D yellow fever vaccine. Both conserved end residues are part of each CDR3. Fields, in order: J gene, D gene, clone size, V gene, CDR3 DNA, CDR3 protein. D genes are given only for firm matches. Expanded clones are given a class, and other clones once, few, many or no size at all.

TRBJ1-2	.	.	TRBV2	TGTGCCAGCAGGGGGGACACGCCTCGCTATGGCTACACCTTC	CASRGDTPRYGYTF
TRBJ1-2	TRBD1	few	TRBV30	TGTGCCTGGACTGGGGACAGGGATCCCTATGGCTACACCTTC	CAWTGDRDPYGYTF
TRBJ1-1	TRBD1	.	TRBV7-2	TGTGCCAGCAGCTTAGACCCAGGGGGCTTGGGCACTGAAGCTTTCTTT	CASSLDPGGLGTEAFF
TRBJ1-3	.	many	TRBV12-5	TGTGCTAGTGGCGGGAGCTCTGGAAACACCATATATTTT	CASGGSSGNTIYF
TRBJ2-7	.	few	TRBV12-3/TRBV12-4	TGTGCCAGCAGTTCCACTAGTTACTCCTACGAGCAGTACTTC	CASSSTSYSYEQYF
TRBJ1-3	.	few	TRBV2	TGTGCCAGCAGTGACAGAGGCTCAAACACCATATATTTT	CASSDRGSNTIYF
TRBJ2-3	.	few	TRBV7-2	TGTGCCAGCAGCGTTGAGTCATCAGATACGCAGTATTTT	CASSVESSDTQYF
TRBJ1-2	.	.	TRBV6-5	TGTGCCACCGGGGCGGACAGAACTAACTATGGCTACACCTTC	CATGADRTNYGYTF
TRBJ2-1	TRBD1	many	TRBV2	TGTGCCAGCAGTGCGTCGACAGGGACCAATGAGCAGTTCTTC	CASSASTGTNEQFF
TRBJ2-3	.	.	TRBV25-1	TGTGCCAGCAAAGACAGGAATCCCTTCACAGATACGCAGTATTTT	CASKDRNPFTDTQYF
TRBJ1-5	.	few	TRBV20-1	TGCAGTGCTCTCCGGGGGATGGAGAATCAGCCCCAGCATTTT	CSALRGMENQPQHF
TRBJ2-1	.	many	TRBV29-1	TGCAGCGGGACTCGGACCGGGGTTGGGAATGAGCAGTTCTTC	CSGTRTGVGNEQFF
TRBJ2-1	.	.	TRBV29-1	TGCAGCGTGGCAGGGACCTCCTACAATGAGCAGTTCTTC	CSVAGTSYNEQFF
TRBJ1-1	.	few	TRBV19	TGTGCCAGTACAACAAGTTACACTGAAGCTTTCTTT	CASTTSYTEAFF
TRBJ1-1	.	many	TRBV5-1	TGCGCCAGCTCGCGGCCCGGGGAAAGGACTGAAGCTTTCTTT	CASSRPGERTEAFF
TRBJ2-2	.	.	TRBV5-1	TGCGCCAGCAGCTTCGGGGAGGCGACCACCGGGGAGCTGTTTTTT	CASSFGEATTGELFF
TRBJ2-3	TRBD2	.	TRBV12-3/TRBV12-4	TGTGCCAGCAGCCGTTATAAGGCGGGGGGCACAGATACGCAGTATTTT	CASSRYKAGGTDTQYF
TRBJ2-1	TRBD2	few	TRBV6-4	TGTGCCAGCAGCCGATCGGGGACTAGCGGGTACAATGAGCAGTTCTTC	CASSRSGTSGYNEQFF
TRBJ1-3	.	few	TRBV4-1	TGCGCCAGCAGCCAAGATCGTAAAGCTGTGGGAAACACCATATATTTT	CASSQDRKAVGNTIYF
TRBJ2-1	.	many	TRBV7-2	TGTGCCAGCAGCCCGCGGACGGGTCCGGACAATGAGCAGTTCTTC	CASSPRTGPDNEQFF
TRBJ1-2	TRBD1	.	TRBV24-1	TGTGCCACCAGTGACCCGGGACAGGGAAAAGGCTACACCTTC	CATSDPGQGKGYTF
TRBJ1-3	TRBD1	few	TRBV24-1	TGTGCCACCAGTGATTTGGAGGACAGGGGGCTTTTCTCCTCTGGAAACACCATATATTTT	CATSDLEDRGLFSSGNTIYF
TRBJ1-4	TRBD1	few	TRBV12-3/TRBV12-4	TGTGCCAGCAGCCCATGGACAGGGGGCTTTTTAGGAAAACTGTTTTTT	CASSPWTGGFLGKLFF
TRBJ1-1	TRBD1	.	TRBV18	TGTGCCAGCTCACCACAGGCCGGACAGGGGGCGCGTTGGGGGACTGAAGCTTTCTTT	CASSPQAGQGARWGTEAFF
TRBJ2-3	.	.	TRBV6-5	TGTGCCAGCAGTTACTCGAGGGGGTATCGTTCAGATACGCAGTATTTT	CASSYSRGYRSDTQYF
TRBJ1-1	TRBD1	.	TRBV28	TGTGCCAGCACCCCCAAGGGGGCCCGTGAAGCTTTCTTT	CASTPKGAREAFF
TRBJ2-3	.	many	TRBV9	TGTGCCAGCAGACGTCGGGGGGCTGACACAGATACGCAGTATTTT	CASRRRGADTDTQYF
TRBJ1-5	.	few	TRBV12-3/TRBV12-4	TGTGCCAGCCAGCGGGGCTACAATCAGCCCCAGCATTTT	CASQRGYNQPQHF
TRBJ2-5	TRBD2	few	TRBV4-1	TGCGCCAGCAGCCATCCGAGCGGGGAAACCCAGTACTTC	CASSHPSGETQYF